This T cell receptor (beta chain) is drawn from a study of T cell responses to AZD1222 COVID-19 vaccine. Points from the study as a whole: Most donors were white British, females outnumbered males, and clonal diversity was possibly underestimated. Every sample of the repertoires postdated the peak T cell response.

The CDR3 is made up of 15 amino acids. The ends were cut back, 5 bases at V and 1 base at J, with 14 bases in the middle. Germline CDR1 reads LNHDA; CDR2 reads SQIVND (reference sequence). Second-dose timings of about 4 or about 12 weeks were pooled. Libraries were prepared by immunoSEQ multiplex PCR; TCRdb keeps only in-frame clonotypes and omits some of them. Of 45,000 to 65,000 clones listed, 80% are singletons. In the case of this clone: Its specificity is not known.

This sequence was found in an adult who received the AZD1222 COVID-19 vaccine. This specimen was peripheral blood, taken 28 days after the second AZD1222 dose. This rearrangement joins TRBV19 to TRBJ1-1; D possibly corresponds to TRBD1 (5 bases). CDR3 amino acids: CASSSLGAGNTEAFF. For the CDR3, the DNA is TGTGCCAGTAGTTCACTAGGGGCGGGGAACACTGAAGCTTTCTTT.